This TCR beta chain was obtained from a study of cytomegalovirus exposure and HLA in healthy donors. The donors were in the roughly 120-subject validation cohort, distinct from the approximately 670-subject first cohort. The CDR3 runs to 16 residues. From germline, CDR1 is MRHNA and CDR2 SNTAGT. The V end was cut by 6 bases, the J end by 2 bases, with 19 bases between. Method: immunoSEQ multiplex PCR; TCRdb's copy keeps in-frame clones and lacks some. The table has approximately 73,000 clones, about 95% seen once. The rearrangement joins TRBV6-4 to TRBJ2-5, with D tentatively TRBD2 (5 bases). This receptor was identified in a man between 18 and 35 years old in good health and CMV-seronegative. The sample taken for sequencing was PBMCs. The CDR3 loop is CASRGIERGYQETQYF. In nucleotides, the CDR3 is TGTGCCAGCAGGGGCATCGAACGGGGTTATCAAGAGACCCAGTACTTC.